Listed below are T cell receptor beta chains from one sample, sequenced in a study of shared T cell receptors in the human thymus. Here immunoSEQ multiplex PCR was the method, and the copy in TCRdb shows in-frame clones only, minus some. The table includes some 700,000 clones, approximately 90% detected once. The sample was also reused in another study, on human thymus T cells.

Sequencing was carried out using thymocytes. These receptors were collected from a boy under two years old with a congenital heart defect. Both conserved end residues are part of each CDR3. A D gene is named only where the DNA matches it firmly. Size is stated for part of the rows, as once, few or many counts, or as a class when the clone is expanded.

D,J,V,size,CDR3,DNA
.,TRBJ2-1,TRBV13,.,CASSLIPDGKGTYYNEQFF,TGTGCCAGCAGCTTGATACCCGACGGGAAGGGTACCTACTACAATGAGCAGTTCTTC
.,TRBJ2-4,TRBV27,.,CASSFHGAKNIQYF,TGTGCCAGCAGTTTTCACGGAGCCAAAAACATTCAGTACTTC
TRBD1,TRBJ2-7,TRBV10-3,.,CAISKDRGRGYEQYF,TGTGCCATCAGTAAGGACAGGGGGCGGGGGTACGAGCAGTACTTC
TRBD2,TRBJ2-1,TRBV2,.,CASSPKLAEYNEQFF,TGTGCCAGCAGTCCAAAACTAGCGGAGTACAATGAGCAGTTCTTC
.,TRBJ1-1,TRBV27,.,CASSPTGRGLNTEAFF,TGTGCCAGCAGTCCAACGGGCAGGGGATTGAACACTGAAGCTTTCTTT
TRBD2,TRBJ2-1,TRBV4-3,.,CASSLSSGEHNEQFF,TGCGCCAGCAGCCTGAGTAGCGGGGAACACAATGAGCAGTTCTTC
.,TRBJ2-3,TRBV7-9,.,CASSLPDTQYF,TGTGCCAGCAGCTTACCGGATACGCAGTATTTT
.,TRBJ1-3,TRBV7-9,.,CASSRTGDTIYF,TGTGCCAGCAGCCGGACGGGAGACACCATATATTTT
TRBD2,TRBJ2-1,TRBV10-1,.,CASRPPAGGFYNEQFF,TGCGCCAGCAGACCGCCAGCGGGAGGTTTCTACAATGAGCAGTTCTTC
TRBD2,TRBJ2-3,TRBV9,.,CASSVAIAGLKDTQYF,TGTGCCAGCAGCGTAGCAATAGCGGGATTGAAAGATACGCAGTATTTT
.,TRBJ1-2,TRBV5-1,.,CASSLGRGGYTF,TGCGCCAGCAGCCTCGGGCGGGGAGGCTACACCTTC
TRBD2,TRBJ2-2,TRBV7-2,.,CASSAGLAKRRGAPGELFF,TGTGCCAGCAGCGCGGGACTAGCCAAGCGTCGTGGGGCCCCCGGGGAGCTGTTTTTT
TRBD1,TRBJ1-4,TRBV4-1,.,CASSQARDREYEKLFF,TGCGCCAGCAGCCAAGCGCGGGACAGGGAATATGAAAAACTGTTTTTT
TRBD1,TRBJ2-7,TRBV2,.,CASRMTGVAYEQYF,TGTGCCAGCAGGATGACAGGGGTGGCCTACGAGCAGTACTTC
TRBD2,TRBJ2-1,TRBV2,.,CASRILASGYNEQFF,TGTGCCAGCAGGATACTAGCGTCGGGGTACAATGAGCAGTTCTTC
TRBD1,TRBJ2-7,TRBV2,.,CASISDRASYEQYF,TGTGCCAGCATCTCGGACAGGGCTTCCTACGAGCAGTACTTC
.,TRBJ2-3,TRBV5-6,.,CASSLILAATDTQYF,TGTGCCAGCAGCTTGATATTAGCGGCCACAGATACGCAGTATTTT
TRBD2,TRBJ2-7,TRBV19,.,CASERERYEQYF,TGTGCCAGTGAGCGGGAACGCTACGAGCAGTACTTC
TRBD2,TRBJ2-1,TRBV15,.,CATSSPGPSGGGGCSYNEQFF,TGTGCCACCAGCAGCCCTGGGCCTAGCGGGGGGGGAGGATGCTCCTACAATGAGCAGTTCTTC
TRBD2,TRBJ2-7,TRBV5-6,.,CASSLALAGPISYEQYF,TGTGCCAGCAGCTTGGCACTAGCGGGACCGATCTCCTACGAGCAGTACTTC
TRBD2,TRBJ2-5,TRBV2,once,CASSIEGLAAQETQYF,TGTGCCAGCAGTATTGAGGGGCTAGCGGCACAAGAGACCCAGTACTTC
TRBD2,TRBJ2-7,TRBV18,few,CASSPPYREGLRISSYEQYF,TGTGCCAGCTCACCACCGTACCGGGAGGGGCTTCGCATCAGCTCCTACGAGCAGTACTTC
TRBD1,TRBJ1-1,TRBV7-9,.,CASSPMRQGASNTEAFF,TGTGCCAGCAGCCCCATGCGACAGGGGGCCTCGAACACTGAAGCTTTCTTT
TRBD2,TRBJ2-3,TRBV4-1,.,CASSRPLGGRPDTQYF,TGCGCCAGCAGCCGCCCTCTTGGCGGGAGGCCAGATACGCAGTATTTT
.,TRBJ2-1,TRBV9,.,CASSARNEQFF,TGTGCCAGCAGCGCCCGCAATGAGCAGTTCTTC
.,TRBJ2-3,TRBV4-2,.,CASSQDDLPGTDTQYF,TGTGCCAGCAGCCAAGACGACTTGCCGGGCACAGATACGCAGTATTTT
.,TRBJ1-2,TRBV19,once,CASSIDPRNLDYGYTF,TGTGCCAGTAGTATAGATCCGAGGAATTTGGACTATGGCTACACCTTC
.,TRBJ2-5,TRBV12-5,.,CASGPGPTGTQYF,TGTGCTAGTGGTCCCGGCCCCACGGGGACCCAGTACTTC
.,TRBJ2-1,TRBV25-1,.,CASSGLEQFF,TGTGCCAGCAGTGGACTGGAGCAGTTCTTC
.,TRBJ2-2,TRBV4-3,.,CASSQGDKTNTGELFF,TGCGCCAGCAGCCAAGGGGACAAAACGAACACCGGGGAGCTGTTTTTT
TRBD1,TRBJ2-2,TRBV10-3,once,CAIPGTANTGELFF,TGTGCCATCCCCGGGACAGCTAACACCGGGGAGCTGTTTTTT
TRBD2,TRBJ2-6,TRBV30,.,CAWSVRLAGGGPPGANVLTF,TGTGCCTGGAGTGTACGGCTAGCGGGAGGAGGGCCCCCTGGGGCCAACGTCCTGACTTTC
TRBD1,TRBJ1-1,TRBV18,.,CASSPPGQREMNTEAFF,TGTGCCAGCTCACCCCCGGGACAGAGGGAAATGAACACTGAAGCTTTCTTT
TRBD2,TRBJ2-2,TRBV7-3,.,CASSSGPNTGELFF,TGTGCCAGCAGTAGCGGGCCGAACACCGGGGAGCTGTTTTTT
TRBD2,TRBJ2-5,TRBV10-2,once,CASTSGGGQETQYF,TGCGCCAGCACCTCCGGGGGGGGGCAAGAGACCCAGTACTTC
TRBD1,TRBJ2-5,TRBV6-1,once,CASSLSTGIQETQYF,TGTGCCAGCAGTTTGTCGACAGGGATCCAAGAGACCCAGTACTTC
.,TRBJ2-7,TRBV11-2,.,CASSSYRSYEQYF,TGTGCCAGCAGCTCCTACAGGTCCTACGAGCAGTACTTC
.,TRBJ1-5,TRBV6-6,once,CASNKGRGQPQHF,TGTGCCAGCAACAAGGGCAGGGGCCAGCCCCAGCATTTT
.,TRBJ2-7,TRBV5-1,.,CASSLAAAKRGEQYF,TGCGCCAGCAGCTTGGCGGCAGCCAAGCGTGGGGAGCAGTACTTC
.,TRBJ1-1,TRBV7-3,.,CASSFHGQHEAFF,TGTGCCAGCAGCTTCCACGGACAGCATGAAGCTTTCTTT
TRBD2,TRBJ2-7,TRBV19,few,CASSHQPGTSPDEQYF,TGTGCCAGTAGTCACCAACCCGGGACTAGTCCGGACGAGCAGTACTTC
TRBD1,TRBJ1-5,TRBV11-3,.,CASTTTGNQPQHF,TGTGCCAGCACCACGACAGGGAATCAGCCCCAGCATTTT